Listed below are T cell receptor beta chains from one sample, sequenced in a study of cytomegalovirus exposure and HLA in healthy donors. Repertoires were generated with immunoSEQ multiplex PCR, while TCRdb's copy carries only in-frame clones and drops some. The repertoire consists of roughly 130,000 clones, with 80% occurring once and the leading ten covering 1%. The sequenced sample was PBMCs. The receptors were sampled from a man in his forties in good health and CMV-seronegative. CDR3s leave out the opening cysteine and the closing phenylalanine or tryptophan. Each record gives: clone size, V gene, J gene, D gene, CDR3 protein. The D gene is left open where the match is weak. A clone size is listed for some rows: how often the clone was seen (once, few, many), or a class if it is expanded.

.,TRBV28,TRBJ1-2,TRBD1,ASSPGQGSNYGYT
once,TRBV25-1,TRBJ2-7,.,ASSEFGGKNYEQY
.,TRBV28,TRBJ2-7,TRBD1,ASSWTGGNYEQY
.,TRBV6-1,TRBJ2-7,TRBD1,ASSDRTGDVNSYEQY
.,TRBV2,TRBJ1-5,TRBD1,ASSGTGEKQPQH
.,TRBV7-6,TRBJ2-7,.,ASSLARPGVDEQY
.,TRBV28,TRBJ1-2,TRBD1,ASSKGIRDRVRYGYT
.,TRBV7-9,TRBJ2-7,.,ASSVNYEQY
.,TRBV4-1,TRBJ2-5,TRBD2,ASSPNPGREGETQY
.,TRBV27,TRBJ2-7,.,ASSLSGSYEQY